The 30 T cell receptor beta chains listed next were all sequenced from one sample in a study of blood T cell repertoires in COVID-19. Method: immunoSEQ multiplex PCR; TCRdb's copy keeps in-frame clones and lacks some. The sample holds 300,000 to 400,000 clones, approximately 82% seen once. Sequencing input: peripheral blood. The receptors originated from a man in his thirties or forties with active or convalescent COVID-19.

The rearrangement uses TRBV20-1 and TRBJ2-5; a possible D gene is TRBD2 (5 bases). Germline V lookup: CDR1 DFQATT, CDR2 SNEGSKA (reference sequence). V was shortened by 3 bases and J by 5 bases, with 10 bases between the two germline ends. CDR3 size: 12 residues. CDR3 coding DNA: TGCAGTGCTAGTGGGAGTTGGGAGACCCAGTACTTC. It translates to CSASGSWETQYF.

This sequence joins TRBV7-9 and TRBJ2-1, with a weak D call TRBD2 (5 bases). This CDR3 is built from 13 residues. Germline CDR1 and CDR2: SEHNR and FQNEAQ (reference sequence). The ends were cut back, 4 bases at V and 12 bases at J, with 16 bases in the middle. The CDR3 here is CASSYRMGEGQFF. The CDR3, as DNA: TGTGCCAGCAGCTACCGCATGGGCGAGGGGCAGTTCTTC.

The chain combines TRBV5-1 with TRBJ2-2; a weak D match, TRBD2 (5 bases). CDR1 is SGHRS, CDR2 YFSETQ, per germline. V was trimmed by 1 base and J by 0 bases, leaving 13 bases between them. The CDR3 consists of 17 residues. The CDR3, as DNA: TGCGCCAGCAGCTTGTTATCGGACTTCTCGAACACCGGGGAGCTGTTTTTT. Translating it yields CASSLLSDFSNTGELFF.

The V and J genes are TRBV7-2 and TRBJ2-7; TRBD1 matches 7 bases. This CDR3 comprises 15 residues. V dropped 5 bases and J dropped 2; count of bases not matched to a gene: 9. Germline assignment: CDR1 SGHTA and CDR2 FQGNSA. CDR3 in amino acids: CASSPSGTATYEQYF. The CDR3 DNA is TGTGCCAGCAGCCCTTCCGGGACAGCAACCTACGAGCAGTACTTC.

J is TRBJ1-2 and V is TRBV7-2; D call uncertain. Trimming took 0 bases from V and 8 from J, leaving 10 bases between them. Germline values: CDR1 SGHTA, CDR2 FQGNSA. This CDR3 region has 13 residues. The CDR3 DNA sequence: TGTGCCAGCAGCTTAGCGGGAGGGAACGGCTACACCTTC. It encodes CASSLAGGNGYTF.

The chain has TRBV19 and TRBJ1-6; TRBD1 aligns across 9 bases. This CDR3 has 15 residues. The V segment lost 5 bases and the J segment 8 bases; nucleotides outside the gene matches: 7. Germline lookup yields CDR1 LNHDA and CDR2 SQIVND (reference sequence). The CDR3 loop is CASSALDRGHSPLHF. The CDR3 bases are TGTGCCAGTAGTGCCCTGGACAGGGGACATTCACCCCTCCACTTT.

This clone was detected only a few times. This chain links TRBV2 with TRBJ1-3; D unresolved. Germline CDR1 reads SNHLY; CDR2 reads FYNNEI. V lost 3 bases and J lost 0, with 6 bases in between. The CDR3 runs 14 residues. CDR3 nucleotide sequence: TGTGCCAGCAGTGACCAAGCCTCTGGAAACACCATATATTTT. It translates to CASSDQASGNTIYF.

The chain couples TRBV30 to TRBJ2-1; 11 nucleotides agree with TRBD2. In germline, CDR1 is GTSNPN, CDR2 SVGIG (reference sequence). The CDR3 loop spans 15 amino acids. V was clipped by 4 bases and J by 6 bases; unmatched bases: 8. CDR3 sequence reads: CAWTELAGAANEQFF. CDR3 nucleotides: TGTGCCTGGACTGAACTAGCGGGGGCCGCCAATGAGCAGTTCTTC.

The rearrangement joins TRBV12-3 or TRBV12-4 to TRBJ2-7; D uncertain. Trimming took 1 base from V and 3 from J, leaving 4 bases between them. The CDR3 totals 12 residues. The CDR3 DNA is TGTGCCAGCAGTTTAGGCAGCTACGAGCAGTACTTC. Its protein product is CASSLGSYEQYF.

The chain is built from TRBV19 and TRBJ1-2; tentative D call: TRBD1 (6 bases). V lost 8 bases, J lost 4 bases, and 14 bases lay in between. CDR1 and CDR2 from the germline V gene are LNHDA and SQIVND (reference sequence). The CDR3 spans 13 residues. The CDR3 spells CASGETGSYGYTF. The CDR3 DNA reads TGTGCCAGTGGGGAAACAGGGAGCTATGGCTACACCTTC. The full variable domain, completed using reference TRBV19 and TRBJ1-2, is DGGITQSPKYLFRKEGQNVTLSCEQNLNHDAMYWYRQDPGQGLRLIYYSQIVNDFQKGDIAEGYSVSREKKESFPLTVTSAQKNPTAFYLCASGETGSYGYTFGSGTRLTVV.

This clone has more than one count but fewer than ten. The chain combines TRBV15 with TRBJ1-1; D ambiguous. The CDR3 totals 13 residues. Trimming took 6 bases from V and 4 from J, leaving 12 bases between them. Germline CDR1 is LNHNV and CDR2 is YYDKDF (reference sequence). CDR3 sequence: CATRESPPTEAFF. The CDR3 nucleotides are TGTGCCACCAGAGAGTCGCCGCCCACTGAAGCTTTCTTT.

The V call is TRBV4-1, the J call TRBJ2-7; TRBD1 is a possible D gene (6 bases). Germline CDR1 MGHRA, CDR2 YSYEKL. CDR3 length equals 14 residues. The ends were cut back, 4 bases at V and 3 bases at J, with 13 bases in the middle. The DNA of the CDR3 is TGCGCCAGCAGCCGGACAGCAGGTTTCTACGAGCAGTACTTC. Protein: CASSRTAGFYEQYF.

This clone was counted a few times. Other DNA sequences in this sample translate to the same CDR3. This chain joins TRBV15 and TRBJ1-5, with TRBD1 as a possible D gene (6 bases). The CDR3 length is 15 residues. The V end was cut by 0 bases, the J end by 1 base, with 7 bases between. Germline V gene data show CDR1 as LNHNV and CDR2 as YYDKDF (reference sequence). As DNA, the CDR3 is TGTGCCACCAGCAGAGATAGGGGGAGCAATCAGCCCCAGCATTTT. Protein product: CATSRDRGSNQPQHF. Filled out from reference TRBV15 and TRBJ1-5, the complete variable domain reads DAMVIQNPRYQVTQFGKPVTLSCSQTLNHNVMYWYQQKSSQAPKLLFHYYDKDFNNEADTPDNFQSRRPNTSFCFLDIRSPGLGDTAMYLCATSRDRGSNQPQHFGDGTRLSIL.

This clone has only one observation. V gene TRBV24-1 combines with J gene TRBJ2-3; D may be TRBD2 (7 bases). Germline CDR1 is KGHDR and CDR2 is SFDVKD. Between the trimmed V and J ends, which lost 4 bases and 6 bases, there was a span of 16 bases. This CDR3 has 15 residues. Here the CDR3 DNA reads TGTGCCACCAGTGAGGGAGGGACATCTACGGATACGCAGTATTTT. Translating gives CATSEGGTSTDTQYF.

The chain carries TRBV15 and TRBJ1-1; TRBD1 aligns across 7 bases. V lost 5 bases and J lost 1; bases outside the gene matches: 13. The CDR3 totals 17 residues. CDR1 is LNHNV and CDR2 is YYDKDF in the germline V gene (reference sequence). In DNA form, the CDR3 reads TGTGCCACCAGCGGGGACTTAACGGACAGGTCGAACACTGAAGCTTTCTTT. Its translation is CATSGDLTDRSNTEAFF.

This clone was picked up a small number of times. The chain joins TRBV14 to TRBJ1-5; D unresolved. This CDR3 contains 13 residues. Germline V CDR1 and CDR2: SGHDN, FVKESK. Trimming removed 3 bases from V and 3 bases from J, with 6 bases in between. CDR3 bases: TGTGCCAGCAGCCAGACTGCCAATCAGCCCCAGCATTTT. Protein sequence: CASSQTANQPQHF. The full variable domain, in which reference TRBV14 and TRBJ1-5 provide the parts outside the CDR3, is EAGVTQFPSHSVIEKGQTVTLRCDPISGHDNLYWYRRVMGKEIKFLLHFVKESKQDESGMPNNRFLAERTGGTYSTLKVQPAELEDSGVYFCASSQTANQPQHFGDGTRLSIL.

This sequence joins TRBV19 and TRBJ1-1; TRBD1 matches 11 bases. The CDR3 totals 13 residues. V lost 6 bases to trimming and J lost 7 bases; unmatched junction nucleotides: 4. CDR1 and CDR2 (germline): LNHDA, SQIVND (reference sequence). This chain's CDR3 is CASRGQGGIEAFF. CDR3 sequence (DNA): TGTGCCAGTAGGGGACAGGGGGGGATTGAAGCTTTCTTT.

This clone was seen only once. The chain combines TRBV6-5 with TRBJ1-6; no clear D gene. The V and J ends lost 2 bases and 11 bases respectively, with 13 bases between them. Germline CDR1 and CDR2: MNHEY and SVGAGI. The CDR3 is 14 residues long. The CDR3 DNA is TGTGCCAGCAGTTACGGAGGATCCGCGGCACCCCTCCACTTT. Translating it yields CASSYGGSAAPLHF.

This clone has more than one count but fewer than ten. CDR3 residues: CASSQWRRETQYF. The CDR3 region has the DNA TGCGCCAGCAGCCAATGGAGGCGAGAGACCCAGTACTTC. The chain is built from TRBV4-1 and TRBJ2-5; tentatively, D is TRBD2 (5 bases). The CDR3 has 13 residues. Germline V gives CDR1 MGHRA, CDR2 YSYEKL. Trimming removed 2 bases at V and 4 bases at J, with 8 bases between.

The chain recombines TRBV25-1 with TRBJ1-1, with a weak D call TRBD1 (5 bases). V gave up 7 bases and J gave up 1 base, with 10 bases separating them. This CDR3 region has 13 residues. Looked up from germline, CDR1 is MGHDK and CDR2 is SYGVNS. CDR3 in DNA: TGTGCCAGCAAAACAGGTGGGAACACTGAAGCTTTCTTT. Its protein is CASKTGGNTEAFF.

This clone was observed a few times. The genes are TRBV6-5 and TRBJ1-2, with TRBD1 matching over 9 bases. CDR3 length: 13 residues. The germline V gene has CDR1 MNHEY and CDR2 SVGAGI. V dropped 2 bases and J dropped 8; count of bases not matched to a gene: 3. The CDR3 DNA is TGTGCCAGCAGTTACGGGACAGGGAAAGGCTACACCTTC. It is translated as CASSYGTGKGYTF.

This chain links TRBV29-1 with TRBJ1-1; D might be TRBD1 (5 bases). Germline values: CDR1 SQVTM, CDR2 ANQGSEA. CDR3 size: 15 residues. V was pared by 0 bases and J by 3 bases, with 14 bases between. This CDR3 is CSVEDLGQGDTEAFF. The CDR3 DNA is TGCAGCGTTGAAGATCTAGGGCAGGGTGACACTGAAGCTTTCTTT.

The CDR3, as DNA: TGTGCCAGCAGCCCCAACAGGGACGATGAAAAACTGTTTTTT. It codes for CASSPNRDDEKLFF. The chain carries TRBV7-9 and TRBJ1-4; possibly TRBD1 for D (6 bases). This CDR3 region has 14 residues. Trimming pared 5 bases from V and 6 bases from J, leaving 13 bases between. Germline CDR1 and CDR2: SEHNR and FQNEAQ (reference sequence).

The chain links TRBV7-3 to TRBJ2-1; D not certain. Germline V gene sequence: CDR1 SGHTA, CDR2 FQGTGA. Deletions cut 5 bases from V and 7 bases from J, with 12 bases between. The CDR3 consists of 13 residues. In DNA, the CDR3 is TGTGCCAGCAGCCTACGAGACGGGAATGAGCAGTTCTTC. As protein: CASSLRDGNEQFF. The entire variable domain, with the rest obtained from reference TRBV7-3 and TRBJ2-1, is as follows: GAGVSQTPSNKVTEKGKYVELRCDPISGHTALYWYRQSLGQGPEFLIYFQGTGAADDSGLPNDRFFAVRPEGSVSTLKIQRTERGDSAVYLCASSLRDGNEQFFGPGTRLTVL.

This chain connects TRBV4-2 to TRBJ2-3, with 14 bases matching TRBD2. CDR1 is LGHNA and CDR2 is YNFKEQ in the germline V gene. Trimming took 4 bases from V and 5 from J; bases not matched to a gene: 8. The CDR3 contains 17 residues. The CDR3 is CASSPGLAGGRVDTQYF. For the CDR3, the DNA is TGTGCCAGCAGCCCAGGACTAGCGGGGGGCAGGGTAGATACGCAGTATTTT.

The chain couples TRBV4-3 to TRBJ2-1, with D perhaps TRBD2 (6 bases). Germline values: CDR1 LGHNA, CDR2 YSLEER. With 0 bases removed from V and 1 base from J, the gap between germline ends came to 19 bases. The CDR3 spans 19 residues. CDR3 DNA: TGCGCCAGCAGCCAAGAGACGGAGGGGTACTCAAGGTCCTACAATGAGCAGTTCTTC. Encoded protein: CASSQETEGYSRSYNEQFF.

The chain recombines TRBV7-3 with TRBJ2-3, with TRBD2 matching over 12 bases. V trimming: 5 bases; J trimming: 1 base; junction bases outside the gene matches: 4. The CDR3 runs to 16 residues. Germline V gives CDR1 SGHTA, CDR2 FQGTGA. CDR3: CASSARLAGGTDTQYF. The DNA for the CDR3 is TGTGCCAGCAGCGCCAGACTAGCGGGGGGCACAGATACGCAGTATTTT.

The chain is built from TRBV11-2 and TRBJ1-4; D is perhaps TRBD1 (5 bases). Trimming left V 1 base short and J 2 bases short, with 8 bases between. Germline V gives CDR1 SGHAT, CDR2 FQNNGV. This CDR3 is built from 15 residues. CDR3 protein: CASSLVRGTNEKLFF. The CDR3 DNA sequence: TGTGCCAGCAGCTTAGTGCGGGGGACTAATGAAAAACTGTTTTTT.

This chain links TRBV4-2 with TRBJ1-1; 7 nucleotides line up with TRBD1. Germline loops: CDR1 LGHNA, CDR2 YNFKEQ. There are 17 residues in the CDR3. The J segment lost 1 base and the V segment lost 4 bases, leaving 12 bases of the junction unmatched. The CDR3 sequence is CASSPLREGGENTEAFF. As DNA, the CDR3 is TGTGCCAGCAGCCCCCTCAGAGAAGGGGGCGAGAACACTGAAGCTTTCTTT.

CDR3 sequence reads: CASSTPGRGNEKLFF. CDR3 nucleotides: TGTGCCAGTAGTACTCCGGGCAGGGGTAATGAAAAACTGTTTTTT. The chain links TRBV19 to TRBJ1-4, with a tentative D call TRBD1 (6 bases). CDR3 length: 15 amino acids. Trimming removed 4 bases at V and 4 bases at J, with 13 bases between. CDR1 and CDR2 from the germline V gene are LNHDA and SQIVND (reference sequence).